The next 19 T cell receptor beta chains were all read from a single sample in a study of CD8+CD57+ T cells in acquired aplastic anemia. The TCR beta profiling, which covered VDJ combination and CDR3 sequence, was carried out using genomic DNA as the template. From the reads, TCRdb called clonotypes with MiXCR, one entry per CDR3 protein. The data hold about 190,000 distinct CDR3 sequences, with roughly 56% observed a single time. The specimen was sorted CD4+, CD8+, or CD8+CD57+ T cells (not recorded which) from PBMCs. The receptor source for this set is a human donor in good health, serving as a control.

V usage is TRBV27 and J usage is TRBJ1-5; D gene unclear. The CDR3 totals 12 residues. Trimming took off 6 bases at V and 15 bases at J, with 18 bases between the two ends. The V gene's germline CDR1 is MNHEY and CDR2 SMNVEV (reference sequence). The chain's CDR3 is CASRSQGMGWHF. Here the CDR3 DNA reads TGTGCCAGCAGGAGTCAAGGGATGGGATGGCATTTT.

The chain has TRBV12-3 or TRBV12-4 and TRBJ2-7; D gene ambiguous. There are 13 residues in the CDR3. The V gene lost 6 bases and the J gene lost 4 bases, with 13 bases spanning the gap. The CDR3 nucleotides read TGTGCCAGCAGCTCACATATCAGATACGAGCAGTACTTC. Translation: CASSSHIRYEQYF.

Regarding this clonotype: Relative to the germline gene, one junction end is altered; a read error may explain this. V gene TRBV10-2 combines with J gene TRBJ1-1, with 9 positions matching TRBD1. CDR1 WSHSY and CDR2 SAAADI come from the germline V gene. The CDR3 is 15 residues long. This CDR3 reads CASNAGTGLNTEAFF. The CDR3 nucleotides read TGCGCCAGCAACGCCGGGACAGGGTTGAATACTGAAGCTTTCTTT.

This clonotype has more than one count but fewer than ten. The V call is TRBV29-1, the J call TRBJ2-1; unclear D gene. Between the trimmed V and J ends, which lost 2 bases and 4 bases, there was a span of 0 bases. The CDR3 is made up of 10 amino acids. CDR1 SQVTM and CDR2 ANQGSEA come from the germline V gene. The CDR3 here is CSVEYNEQFF. The CDR3 bases are TGCAGCGTTGAATACAATGAGCAGTTCTTC.

The chain's CDR3 is CASSLGWDRVGEQYF. The CDR3 nucleotides read TGTGCCAGCAGCTTAGGTTGGGACAGGGTGGGCGAGCAGTACTTC. This chain joins TRBV7-9 and TRBJ2-7; 9 bases are a match to TRBD1. The V gene's germline CDR1 is SEHNR and CDR2 FQNEAQ (reference sequence). This CDR3 has 15 amino acids. After removal of 1 base from V and 6 bases from J, the junction contained 7 bases not matched to a gene.

This rearrangement joins TRBV20-1 to TRBJ2-1; TRBD2 aligns across 11 bases. J lost 0 bases, V lost 3 bases, and 4 bases had no gene match. CDR1 DFQATT and CDR2 SNEGSKA come from the germline V gene (reference sequence). CDR3 size: 16 residues. The CDR3 coding sequence is TGCAGTGCTAGTGGACTAGCGGGTTCCTCCTACAATGAGCAGTTCTTC. Translated, it gives CSASGLAGSSYNEQFF.

The table lists this clonotype with a few counts. Possible read error: a much larger clone is one base away. This chain uses TRBV16 with TRBJ1-4; D is uncertain. The CDR3 runs to 14 residues. Per the germline V gene, CDR1 is KGHSY and CDR2 is FQNENV. Written as DNA, the CDR3 is TGTGCCAGCAGCGACCGCGGGCTTAATGGAAAACTGTTTTTT. Encoded protein: CASSDRGLNGKLFF.

The rearrangement joins TRBV7-9 to TRBJ2-3, with D perhaps being TRBD1 or TRBD2 (10 bases each). V dropped 2 bases and J dropped 0 bases, with 33 bases sitting between them. The length of the CDR3 is 23 residues. Germline V gene data show CDR1 as SEHNR and CDR2 as FQNEAQ (reference sequence). DNA for the CDR3: TGTGCCAGCAGCTTAACCCTGGGACAGGGGCCTACTAGCGGGGACTCTAGCACAGATACGCAGTATTTT. Protein: CASSLTLGQGPTSGDSSTDTQYF.

This clonotype occurred a few times. With a much larger clone just one base away, this may be a read error. The genes are TRBV2 and TRBJ2-7; D assignment may be TRBD1 or TRBD2 (5 bases each). CDR3 length: 17 residues. The germline gives CDR1 SNHLY, CDR2 FYNNEI. In DNA form, the CDR3 reads TGTGCCAGCAGTGAAGTATGGGGGACGAGGAGCTCCTGCGAGCAGTACTTC. Amino acids: CASSEVWGTRSSCEQYF.

Of note for this clonotype: Possible read error: a much larger clone is one base away. Since the CDR3 does not end with the conserved phenylalanine or tryptophan, this likely comes from a read error. V is TRBV28 and J is TRBJ2-1; D not certain. V lost 5 bases and J lost 11, with 16 bases in between. The CDR3 length is 13 residues. CDR1 is MDHEN, CDR2 SYDVKM, per germline. For the CDR3, the DNA is TGTGCCAGCAGTCCCCGAGCACGACCTAAGCAGTTCCTC. It specifies CASSPRARPKQFL.

This chain joins TRBV2 and TRBJ2-7; the match to TRBD1 covers 8 bases. V trimming: 6 bases; J trimming: 2 bases; junction bases outside the gene matches: 6. The CDR3 is 14 residues long. From germline, CDR1 is SNHLY and CDR2 FYNNEI. CDR3 in DNA: TGTGCCAGCAGGGAACCGGGACAGGCCTACGAGCAGTACGTC. As protein: CASREPGQAYEQYV.

This clonotype has a count of ten or more. V and J are TRBV12-3 or TRBV12-4 and TRBJ1-1; unclear D gene. CDR3 length equals 14 residues. Trimming removed 3 bases at V and 1 base at J, with 9 bases between. CDR3: CASSFMDGNTEAFF. The DNA for the CDR3 is TGTGCCAGCAGTTTTATGGACGGGAACACTGAAGCTTTCTTT.

This clonotype appeared many times. J is TRBJ2-1 and V is TRBV4-2; D possibly corresponds to TRBD2 (6 bases). Germline CDR1 LGHNA, CDR2 YNFKEQ. V was trimmed by 0 bases and J by 8 bases, leaving 14 bases between them. CDR3 length: 15 amino acids. CDR3 nucleotide sequence: TGTGCCAGCAGCCAAGACAGGGTGCGGGGCTATGAGCAGTTCTTC. Its translation: CASSQDRVRGYEQFF.

V and J are TRBV7-3 and TRBJ1-6; D gene unclear. The CDR3 extends over 15 amino acids. The germline V gene encodes CDR1 SGHTA and CDR2 FQGTGA. V was trimmed by 5 bases and J by 9 bases, leaving 17 bases between them. The chain's CDR3 is CASSLSGRVGSPLHF. CDR3 in DNA: TGTGCCAGCAGCCTCTCGGGCCGGGTTGGTTCACCCCTCCACTTT.

This chain's CDR3 is CASSEGTGRLGTQYF. CDR3 DNA sequence: TGTGCCAGCAGTGAAGGGACAGGGAGGTTAGGTACGCAGTATTTT. The chain couples TRBV2 to TRBJ2-3, with 8 bases aligning to TRBD1. The CDR3 totals 15 residues. Germline values: CDR1 SNHLY, CDR2 FYNNEI. After removal of 1 base from V and 8 bases from J, the junction contained 8 bases not matched to a gene.

Comments on this clonotype: One end of the junction is discordant with germline, which a read error may explain. This chain links TRBV12-3 or TRBV12-4 with TRBJ1-2; 8 positions agree with TRBD1. This CDR3 contains 13 residues. The CDR3 DNA is TGTGCCACCAGTGATCAGGGGGCGCGGGGCTACACCTTC. This codes for CATSDQGARGYTF.

The chain couples TRBV11-1 to TRBJ2-7; TRBD1 agrees at 12 bases. In germline, CDR1 is SGHAT, CDR2 FQDESV (reference sequence). There are 15 residues in the CDR3. CDR3 protein: CASSVGDRGPGELYV. DNA of the CDR3: TGTGCCAGCAGCGTAGGGGACAGGGGGCCCGGGGAGCTGTACGTC.

This clonotype was detected only once. The chain couples TRBV2 to TRBJ1-1; D remains ambiguous. The CDR3 is 11 amino acids. V was clipped by 6 bases and J by 10 bases, with 12 bases between them. The germline V gene encodes CDR1 SNHLY and CDR2 FYNNEI. CDR3: CASRRLGPAFF. The CDR3 region has the DNA TGTGCCAGCAGACGGCTGGGTCCAGCTTTCTTT. The full variable domain, completed using reference TRBV2 and TRBJ1-1, is EPEVTQTPSHQVTQMGQEVILRCVPISNHLYFYWYRQILGQKVEFLVSFYNNEISEKSEIFDDQFSVERPDGSNFTLKIRSTKLEDSAMYFCASRRLGPAFFGQGTRLTVV.

This clonotype has a count of ten or more. The rearrangement uses TRBV20-1 and TRBJ1-2; TRBD1 matches at 8 bases. CDR1 DFQATT and CDR2 SNEGSKA come from the germline V gene (reference sequence). The length of the CDR3 is 14 residues. J lost 0 bases, V lost 3 bases, and 3 bases had no gene match. CDR3 residues: CSASTGGANYGYTF. Written as DNA, the CDR3 is TGCAGTGCTAGTACAGGGGGTGCTAACTATGGCTACACCTTC.